One and the same sample provided the 10 T cell receptor beta chains below, sequenced in a study of T-cell memory formation after mild COVID-19. Each CDR3 protein is one row after TCRdb ran MiXCR on the 5' RACE reads. Altogether some 600,000 distinct CDR3 sequences are present, around 15% being singletons, with the ten largest covering roughly 8%. The material sequenced was PBMCs or a T cell subset sorted from them (not recorded which). The receptor set was obtained from an adult woman who had mild COVID-19 (a few samples of this study predate the infection). Cell type and time point are not known.

This clonotype was recorded many times. The chain employs TRBV7-9 and TRBJ1-5, with a tentative D call TRBD1 (5 bases). The CDR3 is made up of 16 amino acids. CDR1 SEHNR and CDR2 FQNEAQ come from the germline V gene (reference sequence). Between the trimmed V and J ends, which lost 0 bases and 0 bases, there was a span of 9 bases. The CDR3 is CASSLAGQGSNQPQHF. CDR3 in DNA: TGTGCCAGCAGCTTAGCTGGTCAGGGTAGCAATCAGCCCCAGCATTTT.

The J gene is TRBJ1-3, the V gene TRBV4-3; D is perhaps TRBD1 (6 bases). Trimming took 0 bases from V and 3 from J, leaving 12 bases between them. The CDR3 spans 16 residues. Germline lookup yields CDR1 LGHNA and CDR2 YSLEER. CDR3 coding DNA: TGCGCCAGCAGCCAAGACGCGACAGGATATGGAAACACCATATATTTT. It encodes CASSQDATGYGNTIYF.

The chain recombines TRBV9 with TRBJ2-7; maybe TRBD1 (6 bases). CDR3 size: 15 residues. Trimming left V 2 bases short and J 4 bases short, with 16 bases between. Per germline, CDR1 SGDLS and CDR2 YYNGEE. The CDR3 is CASSVDQGPPYEQYF. CDR3 DNA: TGTGCCAGCAGCGTCGACCAGGGGCCCCCTTACGAGCAGTACTTC.

Only a few counts were recorded for this clonotype. The V and J genes are TRBV7-9 and TRBJ2-1, with a weak D call TRBD2 (5 bases). The V gene's germline CDR1 is SEHNR and CDR2 FQNEAQ (reference sequence). The CDR3 is 16 amino acids. The V and J ends lost 3 bases and 4 bases respectively, with 16 bases between them. The chain's CDR3 is CASSLEGSPRYNEQFF. The CDR3 nucleotides are TGTGCCAGCAGCTTGGAAGGGAGTCCTAGATACAATGAGCAGTTCTTC.

The V gene is TRBV7-9, the J gene TRBJ2-1; perhaps TRBD1 as D (6 bases). V lost 4 bases, J lost 0 bases, and 16 bases lay in between. Germline V lookup: CDR1 SEHNR, CDR2 FQNEAQ (reference sequence). The CDR3 contains 17 residues. In nucleotides, the CDR3 is TGTGCCAGCAGCTCACCTAGGGGGACGAGCTCCTACAATGAGCAGTTCTTC. This sequence encodes CASSSPRGTSSYNEQFF.

This clonotype was observed a few times. CDR3 sequence (DNA): TGTGCCAGCAGCGTAGAAGGCGTTAGCACAGATACGCAGTATTTT. Amino acid sequence: CASSVEGVSTDTQYF. The V and J genes are TRBV9 and TRBJ2-3; no reliable D call. Germline lookup yields CDR1 SGDLS and CDR2 YYNGEE. The V and J ends lost 0 bases and 0 bases respectively, with 8 bases between them. The CDR3 extends over 15 amino acids.

This clonotype was recorded a few times. V is TRBV12-3 or TRBV12-4 and J is TRBJ1-6; TRBD1 aligns across 10 bases. CDR3 length: 15 residues. V dropped 7 bases and J dropped 6; count of bases not matched to a gene: 6. The CDR3 bases are TGTGCCAGCAATGACAGGGGGCTAAGTAATTCACCCCTCCACTTT. Translating it yields CASNDRGLSNSPLHF.

This clonotype was seen repeatedly, ten times or more. CDR3 sequence (DNA): TGTGCCAGCAGTTACGAGCTATACCAAGAGACCCAGTACTTC. This codes for CASSYELYQETQYF. V gene TRBV6-6 combines with J gene TRBJ2-5; no clear D gene. The CDR3 loop spans 14 amino acids. Trimming left V 2 bases short and J 0 bases short, with 7 bases between. CDR1 and CDR2 (germline): MNHNY, SVGAGI (reference sequence).

Points on this clonotype: With a much larger clone just one base away, this may be a read error. This rearrangement joins TRBV3-1 to TRBJ1-5; D gene uncertain. Deletions cut 1 base from V and 4 bases from J, with 2 bases between. The germline gives CDR1 LGHDT, CDR2 YNNKEL (reference sequence). CDR3 size: 12 residues. This CDR3 is CASSQANQPQHF. The CDR3 DNA sequence: TGTGCCAGCAGCCAAGCAAATCAGCCCCAGCATTTT.

This chain links TRBV6-6 with TRBJ1-6; D not resolved. The ends were cut back, 2 bases at V and 10 bases at J, with 15 bases in the middle. Germline V lookup: CDR1 MNHNY, CDR2 SVGAGI (reference sequence). This CDR3 has 15 amino acids. CDR3 DNA: TGTGCCAGCAGTTACAGGGAGGGAGGAGGGTCACCCCTCCACTTT. It translates to CASSYREGGGSPLHF.